This TCR beta chain was captured by sequencing in a study of CD8+CD57+ T cells in acquired aplastic anemia. The wider study: CD4+ and CD8+ cells, once sorted, gave DNA averaging around 3.4 ug. Overall study findings and caveats: Patients and controls turned out to have approximately 29 CD8+ CDR3 sequences in common. CD8+ Simpson's diversity showed no significant patient-control difference.

The CDR3 is made up of 14 amino acids. CDR1 and CDR2 (germline): SEHNR, FQNEAQ (reference sequence). Researchers used genomic DNA as the template to profile TCR beta VDJ and CDR3. TCRdb fed the reads into MiXCR, producing one record per CDR3 protein. The sample has around 250,000 distinct CDR3 sequences, less than 85% seen once. Before being chosen for sequencing, patients had shown CD8+CD57+ cell expansion by flow cytometry. This clonotype was seen just once. Its antigen is still unknown. Germline and junction disagree at one end, which may indicate a read error. The J gene is TRBJ2-2, the V gene TRBV7-9; TRBD2 matches 8 bases. This clonotype originated in a human donor with aplastic anemia. Material for sequencing was sorted CD4+, CD8+, or CD8+CD57+ T cells (not recorded which) from PBMCs. CDR3 loop: CASKLAENTGELLF. DNA for the CDR3: TGCGCCAGCAAACTAGCGGAAAACACCGGGGAGCTGCTTTTT.